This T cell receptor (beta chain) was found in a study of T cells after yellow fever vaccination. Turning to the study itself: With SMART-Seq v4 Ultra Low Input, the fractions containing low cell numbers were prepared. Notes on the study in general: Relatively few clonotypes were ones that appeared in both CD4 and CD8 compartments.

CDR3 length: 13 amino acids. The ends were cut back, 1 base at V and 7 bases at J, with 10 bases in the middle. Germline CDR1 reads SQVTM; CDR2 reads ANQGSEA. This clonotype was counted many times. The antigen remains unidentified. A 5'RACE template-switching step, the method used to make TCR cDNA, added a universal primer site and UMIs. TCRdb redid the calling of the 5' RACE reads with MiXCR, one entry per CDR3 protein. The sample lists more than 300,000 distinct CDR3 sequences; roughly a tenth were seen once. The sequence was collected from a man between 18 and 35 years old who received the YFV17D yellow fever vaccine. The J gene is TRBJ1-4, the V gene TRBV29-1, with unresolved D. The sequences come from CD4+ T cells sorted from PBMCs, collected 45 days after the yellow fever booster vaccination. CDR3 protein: CSVEVRDIEKLFF. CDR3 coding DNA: TGCAGCGTTGAAGTAAGGGATATTGAAAAACTGTTTTTT. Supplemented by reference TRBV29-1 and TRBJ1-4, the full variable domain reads SAVISQKPSRDICQRGTSLTIQCQVDSQVTMMFWYRQQPGQSLTLIATANQGSEATYESGFVIDKFPISRPNLTFSTLTVSNMSPEDSSIYLCSVEVRDIEKLFFGSGTQLSVL.